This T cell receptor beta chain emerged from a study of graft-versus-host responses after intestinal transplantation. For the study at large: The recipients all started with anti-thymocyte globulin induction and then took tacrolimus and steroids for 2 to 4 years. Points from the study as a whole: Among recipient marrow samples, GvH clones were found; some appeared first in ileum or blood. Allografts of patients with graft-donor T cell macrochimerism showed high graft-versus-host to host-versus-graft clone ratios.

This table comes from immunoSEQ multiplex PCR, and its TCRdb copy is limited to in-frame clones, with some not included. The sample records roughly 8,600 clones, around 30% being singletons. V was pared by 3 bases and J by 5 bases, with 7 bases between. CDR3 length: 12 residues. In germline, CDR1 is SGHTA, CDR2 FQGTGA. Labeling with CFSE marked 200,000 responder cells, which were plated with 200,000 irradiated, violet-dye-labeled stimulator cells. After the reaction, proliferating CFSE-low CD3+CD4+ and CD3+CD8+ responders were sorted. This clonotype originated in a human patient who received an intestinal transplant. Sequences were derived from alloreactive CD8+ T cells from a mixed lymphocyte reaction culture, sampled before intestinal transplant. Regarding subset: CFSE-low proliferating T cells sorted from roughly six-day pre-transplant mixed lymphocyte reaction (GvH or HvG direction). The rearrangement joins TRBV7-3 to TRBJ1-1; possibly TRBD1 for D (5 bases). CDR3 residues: CASSFQGTEAFF. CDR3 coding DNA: TGTGCCAGCAGCTTTCAGGGAACTGAAGCTTTCTTT.